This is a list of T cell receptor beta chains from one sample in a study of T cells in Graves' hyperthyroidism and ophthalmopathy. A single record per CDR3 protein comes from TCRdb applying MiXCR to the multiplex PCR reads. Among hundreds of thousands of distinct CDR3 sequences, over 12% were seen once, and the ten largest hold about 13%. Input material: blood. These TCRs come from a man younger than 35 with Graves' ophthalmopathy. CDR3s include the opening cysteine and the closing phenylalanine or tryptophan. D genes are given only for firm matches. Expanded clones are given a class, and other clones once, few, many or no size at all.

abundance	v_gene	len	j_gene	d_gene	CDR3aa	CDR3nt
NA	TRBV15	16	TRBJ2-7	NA	CATSREGSSSAYEQYF	TGTGCCACCAGCAGAGAAGGGAGTAGTAGCGCCTACGAGCAGTACTTC
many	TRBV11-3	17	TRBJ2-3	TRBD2	CASRGGLAGEETDTQYF	TGTGCCAGCAGAGGAGGACTAGCGGGAGAGGAAACAGATACGCAGTATTTT
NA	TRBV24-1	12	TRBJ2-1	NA	CATSVTDNEQFF	TGTGCCACCAGTGTCACAGACAATGAGCAGTTCTTC
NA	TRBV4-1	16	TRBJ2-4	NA	CANSLGKVLAKNIQYF	TGCGCCAACAGCCTCGGGAAGGTCCTAGCCAAAAACATTCAGTACTTC
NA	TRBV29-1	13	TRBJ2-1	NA	CSVVWGSYNEQFF	TGCAGCGTTGTGTGGGGGTCCTACAATGAGCAGTTCTTC
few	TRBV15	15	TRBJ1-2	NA	CATSRRDGGPYGYTF	TGTGCCACCAGCAGACGGGACGGCGGCCCCTATGGCTACACCTTC
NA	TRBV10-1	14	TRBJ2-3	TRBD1	CASSSTGITDTQYF	TGCGCCAGCAGTTCGACAGGGATCACAGATACGCAGTATTTT
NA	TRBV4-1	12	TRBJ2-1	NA	CASSQREYEQFF	TGCGCCAGCAGCCAAAGGGAGTATGAGCAGTTCTTC
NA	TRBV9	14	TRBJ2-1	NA	CASSVDHIPNEQFF	TGTGCCAGCAGCGTCGACCATATCCCCAATGAGCAGTTCTTC
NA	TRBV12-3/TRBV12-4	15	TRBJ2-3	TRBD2	CASSPSGGPRNTQYF	TGTGCCAGCAGTCCTAGCGGGGGGCCGCGGAATACGCAGTATTTT
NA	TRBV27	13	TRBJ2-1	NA	CASSFTFRNEQFF	TGTGCCAGCAGTTTCACCTTTAGAAATGAGCAGTTCTTC
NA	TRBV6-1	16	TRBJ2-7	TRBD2	CASSPSGTSTTWEQYF	TGTGCCAGCAGCCCATCTGGGACTAGTACTACGTGGGAGCAGTACTTC
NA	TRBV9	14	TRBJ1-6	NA	CASSVGGVLSPLHF	TGTGCCAGCAGCGTTGGGGGGGTTCTTTCACCCCTCCACTTT
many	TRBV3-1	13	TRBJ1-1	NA	CASSQDATTEAFF	TGTGCCAGCAGCCAAGATGCGACCACTGAAGCTTTCTTT
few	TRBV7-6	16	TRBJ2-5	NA	CASSFRDGIDQETQYF	TGTGCCAGCAGCTTTAGGGACGGCATCGACCAAGAGACCCAGTACTTC
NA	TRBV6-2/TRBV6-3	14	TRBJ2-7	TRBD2	CASSSTSGRYEQYF	TGTGCCAGCAGTTCCACTAGCGGGAGGTACGAGCAGTACTTC
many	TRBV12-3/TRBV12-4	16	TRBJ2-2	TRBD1	CASSTTGGMGTGELFF	TGTGCCAGCAGCACGACAGGGGGCATGGGCACCGGGGAGCTGTTTTTT
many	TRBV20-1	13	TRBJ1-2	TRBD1	CSAIKQGANGYTF	TGCAGTGCCATAAAGCAGGGGGCCAATGGCTACACCTTC
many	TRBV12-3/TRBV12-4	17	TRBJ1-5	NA	CASSLLPRTDHNQPQHF	TGTGCCAGCAGTTTGCTCCCCAGGACAGACCACAATCAGCCCCAGCATTTT
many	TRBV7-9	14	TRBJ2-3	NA	CAPRMAVSTDTQYF	TGTGCCCCTCGCATGGCGGTATCCACAGATACGCAGTATTTT
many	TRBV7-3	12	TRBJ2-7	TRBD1	CASSGTGNEQYF	TGTGCCAGCAGCGGGACAGGTAACGAGCAGTACTTC
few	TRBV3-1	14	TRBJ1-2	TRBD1	CASSQDDRAGGYTF	TGTGCCAGCAGCCAGGACGACAGGGCGGGGGGCTACACCTTC
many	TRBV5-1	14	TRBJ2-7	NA	CASSFSGDAYEQYF	TGCGCCAGCAGCTTCTCGGGAGACGCTTACGAGCAGTACTTC
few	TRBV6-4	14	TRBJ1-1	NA	CASSKPSGTAEAFF	TGTGCCAGCAGTAAACCCAGCGGGACGGCTGAAGCCTTCTTT
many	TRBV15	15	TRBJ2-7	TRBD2	CATSRDREGSYEQYF	TGTGCCACCAGCAGAGATCGGGAGGGGAGCTACGAGCAGTACTTC
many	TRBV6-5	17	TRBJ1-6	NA	CASSPRTQLWGGSPLHF	TGTGCCAGCAGTCCTCGGACACAATTATGGGGTGGTTCACCCCTCCACTTT